One and the same sample provided the 28 T cell receptor beta chains below, sequenced in a study of T cell responses to AZD1222 COVID-19 vaccine. Method: immunoSEQ multiplex PCR; TCRdb's copy keeps in-frame clones and lacks some. The sample consists of 75,000 to 100,000 clones, 88% of them appearing once. Sequencing was performed on peripheral blood, taken on day 0 of AZD1222 vaccination. These receptors were obtained from an adult in good health.

The chain uses TRBV7-2 and TRBJ1-2, with 7 bases aligning to TRBD1. V lost 4 bases, J lost 2 bases, and 4 bases stayed unmatched. The CDR3 contains 14 residues. Germline CDR1 and CDR2: SGHTA and FQGNSA. DNA for the CDR3: TGTGCCAGCAGCTCTCAACAGGGGAACTATGGCTACACCTTC. As protein: CASSSQQGNYGYTF.

The V gene is TRBV6-1, the J gene TRBJ2-1; D is uncertain. The CDR3 contains 12 residues. V lost 2 bases to trimming and J lost 9 bases, with 8 bases between them. The V gene's germline CDR1 is MNHNS and CDR2 SASEGT. The CDR3 is CASSEWESEQFF. Here the CDR3 DNA reads TGTGCCAGCAGTGAATGGGAAAGTGAGCAGTTCTTC.

In this sample, this clone turned up once. The chain is built from TRBV4-2 and TRBJ1-4; D ambiguous. The V gene lost 5 bases and the J gene lost 2 bases, with 15 bases spanning the gap. Germline-derived CDR1 and CDR2 are LGHNA and YNFKEQ. CDR3 size: 16 residues. CDR3 protein: CASSLRMEMTNEKLFF. The CDR3 DNA reads TGTGCCAGCAGCTTAAGAATGGAAATGACTAATGAAAAACTGTTTTTT.

The chain employs TRBV6-4 and TRBJ2-7; the D is unclear. Deletions cut 5 bases from V and 3 bases from J, with 8 bases between. CDR3 length: 12 amino acids. Germline CDR1 is MRHNA and CDR2 is SNTAGT. CDR3: CASSFPNYEQYF. The CDR3 coding sequence is TGTGCCAGCAGTTTTCCCAACTACGAGCAGTACTTC.

V gene TRBV10-3 combines with J gene TRBJ1-1, with a possible D match to TRBD1 (5 bases). V lost 2 bases, J lost 4 bases, and 11 bases lay in between. The CDR3 runs 14 residues. Germline assignment: CDR1 ENHRY and CDR2 SYGVKD. The CDR3 DNA reads TGTGCCATCAGTGAGCGGGGGGTGGCCACTGAAGCTTTCTTT. It encodes CAISERGVATEAFF.

CDR3 amino acids: CASSLGTSGRTSSYEQYF. The CDR3 DNA is TGCGCCAGCAGCTTAGGGACTAGCGGGAGGACGAGCTCCTACGAGCAGTACTTC. This rearrangement joins TRBV5-1 to TRBJ2-7, with 15 bases aligning to TRBD2. The CDR3 runs to 18 residues. CDR1 SGHRS and CDR2 YFSETQ come from the germline V gene. Unmatched junction bases numbered 6, after V lost 2 bases and J lost 0 bases.

The chain couples TRBV30 to TRBJ1-4; D may be TRBD1 (5 bases). Germline CDR1 and CDR2: GTSNPN and SVGIG (reference sequence). The CDR3 consists of 15 residues. Trimming shortened V by 4 bases and J by 4 bases, and 16 bases separated the two germline ends. The CDR3 loop is CAWTSTTGYNEKLFF. For the CDR3, the DNA is TGTGCCTGGACCTCCACCACAGGTTATAATGAAAAACTGTTTTTT.

V and J are TRBV28 and TRBJ2-3; 8 nucleotides line up with TRBD1. Germline CDR1 and CDR2: MDHEN and SYDVKM. Trimming took 2 bases from V and 4 from J; bases not matched to a gene: 5. CDR3 size: 15 residues. CDR3 nucleotides: TGTGCCAGCAGTTTAATGGGACAGGTGGCAGATACGCAGTATTTT. It encodes CASSLMGQVADTQYF.

This chain uses TRBV7-9 with TRBJ1-2; D uncertain. The CDR3 sequence is 18 residues long. V was pared by 0 bases and J by 2 bases, with 19 bases between. From germline, CDR1 is SEHNR and CDR2 FQNEAQ (reference sequence). The CDR3 region is CASSLASLKEYPNYGYTF. CDR3 coding DNA: TGTGCCAGCAGCTTAGCGTCACTAAAAGAATACCCCAACTATGGCTACACCTTC. Filled out from reference TRBV7-9 and TRBJ1-2, the complete variable domain reads DTGVSQNPRHKITKRGQNVTFRCDPISEHNRLYWYRQTLGQGPEFLTYFQNEAQLEKSRLLSDRFSAERPKGSFSTLEIQRTEQGDSAMYLCASSLASLKEYPNYGYTFGSGTRLTVV.

The rearrangement links TRBV5-6 to TRBJ2-7; 7 positions match TRBD1. Germline trimming cut 1 base from V and 3 bases from J; bases unmatched to any gene: 4. The CDR3 runs to 14 residues. Germline V CDR1 and CDR2: SGHDT, YYEEEE. CDR3 bases: TGTGCCAGCAGCTTGACAGGGGACAACTACGAGCAGTACTTC. Its protein product is CASSLTGDNYEQYF.

This clone appeared a single time. The CDR3: CASSLASGRDTQYF. DNA of the CDR3: TGTGCCAGCAGCTTGGCTAGCGGGAGGGATACGCAGTATTTT. The chain joins TRBV5-4 to TRBJ2-3; 11 positions agree with TRBD2. This CDR3 region has 14 residues. Germline trimming cut 0 bases from V and 6 bases from J; bases unmatched to any gene: 0. CDR1 is SGHNT, CDR2 YYREEE, per germline (reference sequence). The full variable domain, its missing parts supplied by reference TRBV5-4 and TRBJ2-3, is ETGVTQSPTHLIKTRGQQVTLRCSSQSGHNTVSWYQQALGQGPQFIFQYYREEENGRGNFPPRFSGLQFPNYSSELNVNALELDDSALYLCASSLASGRDTQYFGPGTRLTVL.

The chain recombines TRBV5-4 with TRBJ2-7; no definite D call. CDR3 length equals 15 residues. V gave up 4 bases and J gave up 0 bases, with 14 bases separating them. The germline V gene encodes CDR1 SGHNT and CDR2 YYREEE (reference sequence). For the CDR3, the DNA is TGTGCCAGCAGCCTTCGTATACAGTCCTCCTACGAGCAGTACTTC. Protein sequence: CASSLRIQSSYEQYF.

The rearrangement links TRBV5-1 to TRBJ2-7; D remains ambiguous. This CDR3 has 16 amino acids. The germline gives CDR1 SGHRS, CDR2 YFSETQ. V lost 0 bases and J 2 bases, leaving 15 bases between the germline ends. Here the CDR3 reads CASSLGVFVDPYEQYF. As DNA, the CDR3 is TGCGCCAGCAGCTTGGGGGTGTTTGTTGACCCCTACGAGCAGTACTTC.

The rearrangement joins TRBV28 to TRBJ2-2; D is unresolved. The CDR3 extends over 12 amino acids. Germline loops: CDR1 MDHEN, CDR2 SYDVKM. V dropped 5 bases and J dropped 5 bases, with 6 bases sitting between them. The CDR3 bases are TGTGCCAGCAGTCTTTGGACCGGGGAGCTGTTTTTT. Its translation: CASSLWTGELFF. The full variable domain, rest sourced from reference TRBV28 and TRBJ2-2, is DVKVTQSSRYLVKRTGEKVFLECVQDMDHENMFWYRQDPGLGLRLIYFSYDVKMKEKGDIPEGYSVSREKKERFSLILESASTNQTSMYLCASSLWTGELFFGEGSRLTVL.

The genes are TRBV19 and TRBJ1-2; 10 bases match TRBD1. Trimming cost V 10 bases and J 5 bases; bases outside gene matches: 10. Germline CDR1 and CDR2: LNHDA and SQIVND (reference sequence). This CDR3 region has 14 residues. The CDR3 loop is CATPGQGSYYGYTF. Here the CDR3 DNA reads TGTGCCACACCGGGACAGGGGTCCTATTATGGCTACACCTTC. Looking up the rest from reference TRBV19 and TRBJ1-2 gives the full variable domain: DGGITQSPKYLFRKEGQNVTLSCEQNLNHDAMYWYRQDPGQGLRLIYYSQIVNDFQKGDIAEGYSVSREKKESFPLTVTSAQKNPTAFYLCATPGQGSYYGYTFGSGTRLTVV.

The genes are TRBV23-1 and TRBJ1-5; a possible D gene is TRBD1 (6 bases). TRBV23-1 is noted as an ORF with a role that remains uncertain. This CDR3 has 16 residues. With 0 bases removed from V and 7 bases from J, the gap between germline ends came to 16 bases. Here the CDR3 reads CASSQSEQGGEQPQHF. Here the CDR3 DNA reads TGCGCCAGCAGTCAATCGGAACAGGGAGGAGAACAGCCCCAGCATTTT.

The chain has TRBV20-1 and TRBJ1-5, with a tentative D call TRBD1 (6 bases). The CDR3 has 13 residues. Trimming stripped 3 bases from V and 5 bases from J, with 11 bases between. The germline V gene encodes CDR1 DFQATT and CDR2 SNEGSKA (reference sequence). CDR3 loop: CSASGGRDQPQHF. The CDR3 region has the DNA TGCAGTGCTAGTGGGGGGCGGGATCAGCCCCAGCATTTT.

This chain uses TRBV5-1 with TRBJ2-3; no definite D call. The CDR3 totals 16 residues. Trimming left V 3 bases short and J 0 bases short, with 14 bases between. CDR1 and CDR2 (germline): SGHRS, YFSETQ. CDR3 protein: CASSSVVGTSTDTQYF. The CDR3 DNA is TGCGCCAGCAGCTCGGTGGTTGGAACTAGCACAGATACGCAGTATTTT. The full variable domain, its missing parts supplied by reference TRBV5-1 and TRBJ2-3, is KAGVTQTPRYLIKTRGQQVTLSCSPISGHRSVSWYQQTPGQGLQFLFEYFSETQRNKGNFPGRFSGRQFSNSRSEMNVSTLELGDSALYLCASSSVVGTSTDTQYFGPGTRLTVL.

V usage is TRBV6-1 and J usage is TRBJ2-1; TRBD2 matches at 14 bases. Germline V gives CDR1 MNHNS, CDR2 SASEGT. This CDR3 has 15 residues. After removal of 3 bases from V and 5 bases from J, the junction contained 0 bases not matched to a gene. As DNA, the CDR3 is TGTGCCAGCAGTGAGGGACTAGCGGGAGACAATGAGCAGTTCTTC. As protein: CASSEGLAGDNEQFF.

The sample holds one count of this clone. The gene calls are TRBV4-1 and TRBJ2-1, with 7 bases matching TRBD2. This CDR3 is 16 amino acids long. The J segment lost 0 bases and the V segment lost 3 bases, leaving 5 bases of the junction unmatched. Looked up from germline, CDR1 is MGHRA and CDR2 is YSYEKL. This CDR3 reads CASSQYPSGSYNEQFF. The DNA of the CDR3 is TGCGCCAGCAGCCAGTACCCTAGCGGCTCCTACAATGAGCAGTTCTTC.

J is TRBJ2-1 and V is TRBV7-3; tentatively, D is TRBD1 (6 bases). The CDR3 totals 13 residues. Deletions cut 5 bases from V and 9 bases from J, with 14 bases between. Germline values: CDR1 SGHTA, CDR2 FQGTGA. CDR3 region: CASSQLRGGEQFF. For the CDR3, the DNA is TGTGCCAGCAGCCAATTGCGAGGGGGTGAGCAGTTCTTC.

The sample holds a few counts of this clone. V gene TRBV19 combines with J gene TRBJ1-5; TRBD1 aligns across 12 bases. V lost 4 bases and J lost 9; bases outside the gene matches: 10. The CDR3 extends over 16 amino acids. Germline values: CDR1 LNHDA, CDR2 SQIVND (reference sequence). This chain's CDR3 is CASSSKGQGAPRPQHF. The CDR3 DNA is TGTGCCAGTAGTAGTAAGGGACAGGGGGCGCCGAGGCCCCAGCATTTT. The whole variable domain, remainder taken from reference TRBV19 and TRBJ1-5, is DGGITQSPKYLFRKEGQNVTLSCEQNLNHDAMYWYRQDPGQGLRLIYYSQIVNDFQKGDIAEGYSVSREKKESFPLTVTSAQKNPTAFYLCASSSKGQGAPRPQHFGDGTRLSIL.

V gene TRBV7-2 combines with J gene TRBJ1-6; D might be TRBD1 (5 bases). Germline values: CDR1 SGHTA, CDR2 FQGNSA. The CDR3 has 15 residues. V lost 6 bases and J lost 10, with 19 bases in between. Here the CDR3 reads CASRRWTGGYSPLHF. DNA of the CDR3: TGTGCCAGCAGAAGATGGACCGGGGGGTACTCACCCCTCCACTTT.

The chain employs TRBV7-9 and TRBJ2-7, with 7 bases matching TRBD1. The CDR3 length is 14 residues. Looked up from germline, CDR1 is SEHNR and CDR2 is FQNEAQ (reference sequence). Trimming removed 5 bases from V and 0 bases from J; junction bases left unmatched: 4. CDR3 protein: CASSPGTDSYEQYF. The CDR3 coding sequence is TGTGCCAGCAGCCCCGGGACAGACTCCTACGAGCAGTACTTC.

This clone was detected only a few times. CDR3 in amino acids: CASSFQAGVGNEQFF. In DNA, the CDR3 is TGCGCCAGCAGCTTTCAAGCGGGAGTGGGGAATGAGCAGTTCTTC. The chain employs TRBV5-1 and TRBJ2-1; 8 bases line up with TRBD2. This CDR3 region has 15 residues. Trimming at V came to 2 bases and at J to 7 bases, leaving 8 bases not matched to a gene. Germline V gene data show CDR1 as SGHRS and CDR2 as YFSETQ.

The rearrangement links TRBV19 to TRBJ1-2; TRBD1 aligns across 7 bases. Unmatched junction bases numbered 6, after V lost 4 bases and J lost 4 bases. This CDR3 contains 14 residues. Germline-derived CDR1 and CDR2 are LNHDA and SQIVND (reference sequence). The CDR3 nucleotides read TGTGCCAGTAGTACCCGACAGGGATCCTATGGCTACACCTTC. This sequence encodes CASSTRQGSYGYTF.

The V gene is TRBV6-5, the J gene TRBJ2-1, with D possibly TRBD2 on 7 matching bases. The CDR3 totals 13 residues. Germline lookup yields CDR1 MNHEY and CDR2 SVGAGI. Trimming pared 7 bases from V and 6 bases from J, leaving 13 bases between. CDR3 sequence (DNA): TGTGCCAGCAATGGGAGGGGGTCCAATGAGCAGTTCTTC. Its protein is CASNGRGSNEQFF.

Notes on this clone: Mismatch with germline at one junction end may stem from a read error. The chain links TRBV12-3 or TRBV12-4 to TRBJ1-4; 9 bases are a match to TRBD1. The CDR3 loop spans 12 amino acids. CDR3 region: CASSLGDRVPYF. The CDR3 DNA reads TGTGCCAGCAGTTTAGGGGACAGGGTCCCTTATTTT.